This entry describes one T cell receptor beta chain. Its antigen is not identified. The germline CDR1 and CDR2 sequences are SNHLY and FYNNEI. The CDR3 loop spans 16 amino acids. Trimming removed 7 bases from V and 5 bases from J; junction bases left unmatched: 12. These data come from a study of OX40 agonist ivuxolimab in advanced cancers. Study at large: Patients were dosed intravenously with ivuxolimab at 0.01 to 10 mg/kg every 2 weeks. Patients assigned to dose escalation were diagnosed with hepatocellular carcinoma, melanoma, renal cell or head and neck cancer. Whole-study results and caveats: Expanded clones tended on average to be more numerous among CD8+ T cells than CD4+.

Repertoires were generated with immunoSEQ multiplex PCR, while TCRdb's copy carries only in-frame clones and drops some. The sample records about 20,000 clones, 70% to 90% being singletons. The chain uses TRBV2 and TRBJ2-1; 9 bases are a match to TRBD2. Source: CD4+ or CD8+ T cells sorted from blood, taken in a trial of the OX40 agonist ivuxolimab. The sequence derives from an adult with an advanced solid tumor such as melanoma, head and neck, liver or kidney cancer. The CDR3: CASNGGLAGFHNEQFF. CDR3 nucleotide sequence: TGTGCCAGCAATGGGGGGCTAGCGGGATTCCACAATGAGCAGTTCTTC.